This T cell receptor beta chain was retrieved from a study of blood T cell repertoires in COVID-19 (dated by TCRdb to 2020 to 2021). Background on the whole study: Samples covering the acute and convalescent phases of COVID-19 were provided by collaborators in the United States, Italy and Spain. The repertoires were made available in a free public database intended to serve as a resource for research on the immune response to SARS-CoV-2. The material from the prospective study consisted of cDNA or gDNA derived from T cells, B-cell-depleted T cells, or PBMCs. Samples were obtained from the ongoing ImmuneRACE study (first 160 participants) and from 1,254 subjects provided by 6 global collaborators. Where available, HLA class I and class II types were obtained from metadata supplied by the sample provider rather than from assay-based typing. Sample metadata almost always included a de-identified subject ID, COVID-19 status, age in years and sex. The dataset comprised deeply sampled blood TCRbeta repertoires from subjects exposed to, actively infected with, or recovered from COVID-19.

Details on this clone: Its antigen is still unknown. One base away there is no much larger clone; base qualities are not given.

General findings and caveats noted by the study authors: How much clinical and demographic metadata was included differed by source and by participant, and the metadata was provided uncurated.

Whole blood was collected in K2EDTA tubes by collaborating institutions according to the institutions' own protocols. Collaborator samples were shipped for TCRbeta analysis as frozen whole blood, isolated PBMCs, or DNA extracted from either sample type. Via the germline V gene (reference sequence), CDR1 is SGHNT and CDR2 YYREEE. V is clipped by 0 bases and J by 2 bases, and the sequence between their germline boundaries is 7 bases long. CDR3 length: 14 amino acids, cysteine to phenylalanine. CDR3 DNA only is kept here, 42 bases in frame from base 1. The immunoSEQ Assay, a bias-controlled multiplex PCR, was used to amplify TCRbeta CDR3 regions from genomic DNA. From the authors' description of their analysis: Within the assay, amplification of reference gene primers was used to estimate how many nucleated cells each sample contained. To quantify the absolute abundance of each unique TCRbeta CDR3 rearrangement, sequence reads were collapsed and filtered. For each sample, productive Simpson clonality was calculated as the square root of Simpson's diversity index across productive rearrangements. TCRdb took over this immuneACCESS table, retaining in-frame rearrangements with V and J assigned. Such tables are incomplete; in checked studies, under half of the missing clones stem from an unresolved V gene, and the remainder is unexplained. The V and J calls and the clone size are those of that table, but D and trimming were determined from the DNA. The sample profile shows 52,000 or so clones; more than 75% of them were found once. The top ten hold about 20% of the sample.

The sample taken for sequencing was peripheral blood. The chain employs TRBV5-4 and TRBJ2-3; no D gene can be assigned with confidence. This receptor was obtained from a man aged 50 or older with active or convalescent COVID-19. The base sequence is TGTGCCAGCAGCTTGGGGGCAAACACAGATACGCAGTATTTT. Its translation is CASSLGANTDTQYF.